The 17 T cell receptor beta chains below come from one sample, sequenced in a study of blood T cell repertoires in COVID-19. Repertoires were generated with immunoSEQ multiplex PCR, while TCRdb's copy carries only in-frame clones and drops some. Of approximately 250,000 clones listed, 88% are singletons. Sequencing was performed on PBMCs or T cells enriched from blood (not recorded which). These receptors originate from a woman in her thirties or forties with acute COVID-19.

The V gene is TRBV24-1, the J gene TRBJ1-2, with 9 bases matching TRBD1. After removal of 2 bases from V and 5 bases from J, the junction contained 5 bases not matched to a gene. Germline V gives CDR1 KGHDR, CDR2 SFDVKD. CDR3 size: 15 residues. CDR3 nucleotide sequence: TGTGCCACCAGTGATTGGACAGGGGCAGGGTATGGCTACACCTTC. Protein: CATSDWTGAGYGYTF.

The chain joins TRBV2 to TRBJ1-1; possibly TRBD1 for D (6 bases). The CDR3 is 16 residues long. Looked up from germline, CDR1 is SNHLY and CDR2 is FYNNEI. V lost 2 bases and J lost 3, with 16 bases in between. The CDR3 region has the DNA TGTGCCAGCAGTGAACTGGCAGGGGTGTTCGACACTGAAGCTTTCTTT. Its protein product is CASSELAGVFDTEAFF.

This clone was observed a single time. V is TRBV27 and J is TRBJ1-2; TRBD1 matches 8 bases. The CDR3 sequence is 15 residues long. Germline V gene lookup returns CDR1 MNHEY and CDR2 SMNVEV (reference sequence). V lost 0 bases to trimming and J lost 4 bases; unmatched junction nucleotides: 4. Here the CDR3 reads CASSLSSTGVYGYTF. The CDR3 nucleotides are TGTGCCAGCAGTTTATCTTCGACAGGGGTCTATGGCTACACCTTC.

The rearrangement joins TRBV12-3 or TRBV12-4 to TRBJ1-1; 8 positions agree with TRBD1. The CDR3 extends over 12 amino acids. V dropped 5 bases and J dropped 6; count of bases not matched to a gene: 2. CDR3 residues: CASSPDRAEAFF. The CDR3 DNA reads as TGTGCCAGCAGTCCGGACAGGGCTGAAGCTTTCTTT.

To note about this clone: Other DNA sequences from this sample encode an identical CDR3 as well. The genes are TRBV5-1 and TRBJ2-5; 7 bases map to TRBD1. The germline gives CDR1 SGHRS, CDR2 YFSETQ. The CDR3 covers 13 residues. Trimming removed 2 bases from V and 5 bases from J; junction bases left unmatched: 3. The CDR3 here is CASSFQGEETQYF. CDR3 nucleotide sequence: TGCGCCAGCAGCTTCCAGGGGGAGGAGACCCAGTACTTC.

The chain is built from TRBV30 and TRBJ2-2; 8 bases fit TRBD2. Germline V lookup: CDR1 GTSNPN, CDR2 SVGIG (reference sequence). V trimming: 2 bases; J trimming: 3 bases; junction bases outside the gene matches: 11. There are 17 residues in the CDR3. CDR3 protein: CAWSPHFPSGYTGELFF. In DNA form, the CDR3 reads TGTGCCTGGAGTCCGCACTTTCCTAGCGGGTACACCGGGGAGCTGTTTTTT.

V gene TRBV18 combines with J gene TRBJ1-1, with D unclear. The CDR3 runs 13 residues. V was cut by 3 bases and J by 3 bases, with 8 bases left in between. The germline V gene encodes CDR1 KGHSH and CDR2 LQKENI. CDR3 DNA: TGTGCCAGCTCACCCTTCTCAGACACTGAAGCTTTCTTT. Amino acids: CASSPFSDTEAFF.

The chain is built from TRBV11-2 and TRBJ1-3; 8 bases match TRBD1. The J segment lost 0 bases and the V segment lost 1 base, leaving 5 bases of the junction unmatched. Germline V gene lookup returns CDR1 SGHAT and CDR2 FQNNGV. The CDR3 runs to 17 residues. CDR3: CASSLVTGGPSGNTIYF. Here the CDR3 DNA reads TGTGCCAGCAGCTTAGTAACAGGGGGGCCCTCTGGAAACACCATATATTTT.

This clone was counted a single time. V and J are TRBV3-1 (or the pseudogene TRBV3-2) and TRBJ1-2; D not certain. Germline V CDR1 and CDR2: LGHDT, YNNKEL (reference sequence). This CDR3 is built from 13 residues. The germline V and J ends were trimmed by 4 bases and 4 bases, with 10 bases remaining between them. Here the CDR3 DNA reads TGTGCCAGCAGCCCCGACTCCCTCTATGGCTACACCTTC. It is translated as CASSPDSLYGYTF.

This chain uses TRBV6-2 or TRBV6-3 with TRBJ2-5, with 8 bases lining up with TRBD2. The CDR3 loop spans 14 amino acids. V shed 8 bases and J 2 bases; nucleotides not matched to a gene: 7. Germline values: CDR1 MNHEY, CDR2 SVGEGT. CDR3 sequence (DNA): TGTGCCAGCCGTTCGAGCGGGGGTCAAGAGACCCAGTACTTC. Translated: CASRSSGGQETQYF.

V usage is TRBV7-2 and J usage is TRBJ1-5; D is perhaps TRBD1 (6 bases). Trimming shortened V by 0 bases and J by 1 base, and 10 bases separated the two germline ends. This CDR3 comprises 16 residues. CDR1 SGHTA and CDR2 FQGNSA come from the germline V gene. CDR3 sequence reads: CASSLAGRGSNQPQHF. CDR3 nucleotides: TGTGCCAGCAGCTTAGCGGGCAGGGGAAGCAATCAGCCCCAGCATTTT. The variable domain in full, completed from reference TRBV7-2 and TRBJ1-5, reads GAGVSQSPSNKVTEKGKDVELRCDPISGHTALYWYRQSLGQGLEFLIYFQGNSAPDKSGLPSDRFSAERTGGSVSTLTIQRTQQEDSAVYLCASSLAGRGSNQPQHFGDGTRLSIL.

The rearrangement uses TRBV19 and TRBJ2-4; 12 nucleotides align to TRBD1. The germline gives CDR1 LNHDA, CDR2 SQIVND (reference sequence). Trimming at V came to 1 base and at J to 3 bases, leaving 4 bases not matched to a gene. The CDR3 spans 17 residues. The CDR3 DNA reads TGTGCCAGTAGTATAGGGGGGACAGGGGGCCACAAAAACATTCAGTACTTC. Protein sequence: CASSIGGTGGHKNIQYF.

The rearrangement uses TRBV28 and TRBJ1-5; D ambiguous. Per germline, CDR1 MDHEN and CDR2 SYDVKM. The CDR3 is made up of 15 amino acids. The ends were cut back, 6 bases at V and 2 bases at J, with 14 bases in the middle. CDR3 region: CASSPPGRGNQPQHF. The CDR3, as DNA: TGTGCCAGCAGCCCCCCGGGGAGGGGCAATCAGCCCCAGCATTTT.

This chain uses TRBV7-4 with TRBJ2-5; TRBD1 aligns across 7 bases. The J segment lost 1 base and the V segment lost 4 bases, leaving 6 bases of the junction unmatched. Germline CDR1 and CDR2: SGHVT and SQSDAQ. The CDR3 covers 15 residues. CDR3 DNA sequence: TGTGCCAGCAGCTGCGGACAGGATCTCCAAGAGACCCAGTACTTC. Translated, it gives CASSCGQDLQETQYF.

The chain recombines TRBV6-2 or TRBV6-3 with TRBJ2-5, with 8 nucleotides matching TRBD2. Germline CDR1 and CDR2: MNHEY and SVGEGT. This CDR3 has 13 amino acids. V dropped 4 bases and J dropped 3; count of bases not matched to a gene: 1. DNA for the CDR3: TGTGCCAGCAGTTTGGGACTAGAAGAGACCCAGTACTTC. Translating gives CASSLGLEETQYF.

The chain is built from TRBV4-3 and TRBJ1-3; D not resolved. Trimming took 4 bases from V and 0 from J, leaving 10 bases between them. From germline, CDR1 is LGHNA and CDR2 YSLEER. The CDR3 spans 15 residues. In DNA, the CDR3 is TGCGCCAGCAGCCCCTACGGGATCTCTGGAAACACCATATATTTT. It encodes CASSPYGISGNTIYF.

V gene TRBV2 combines with J gene TRBJ1-2; 8 bases are shared with TRBD1. Germline CDR1 and CDR2: SNHLY and FYNNEI. The CDR3 length is 14 residues. Trimming cost V 4 bases and J 6 bases; bases outside gene matches: 7. The CDR3 protein is CASSVGQGRDGYTF. CDR3 DNA sequence: TGTGCCAGCAGTGTCGGACAGGGAAGAGATGGCTACACCTTC.